A selection of T cell receptor beta chains follows, all from one sample in a study of human T cells and chemical hapten exposure. MiXCR, applied by TCRdb to the RACE reads, yields one record per CDR3 protein. The sample records roughly 360,000 distinct CDR3 sequences, 4.8% being singletons. The starting material was whole blood, obtained in connection with sensitization to the hapten diphenylcyclopropenone (DPC). These receptors were taken from a woman in her fifties or sixties with alopecia areata. Some clones in this sample may be carry-over from other donors' samples. The CDR3 runs from the conserved cysteine through the conserved F or W. The order of the fields is V gene, D gene, J gene, clone size, CDR3 DNA, CDR3 protein. The D gene is left open where the match is weak. Size is omitted from some rows. Given values are once, few, many or a class for expanded clones.

v_gene: TRBV29-1; d_gene: .; j_gene: TRBJ2-3; abundance: .; CDR3nt: TGCAGCGTTGATGGGCAGAGCACAGATACGCAGTATTTT; CDR3aa: CSVDGQSTDTQYF
v_gene: TRBV18; d_gene: .; j_gene: TRBJ1-1; abundance: few; CDR3nt: TGTGCCAGCTCACCCGACGGCCCCACTGAAGCTTTCTTT; CDR3aa: CASSPDGPTEAFF
v_gene: TRBV6-5; d_gene: .; j_gene: TRBJ2-1; abundance: .; CDR3nt: TGTGCCAGCGGCTTCCCCGGGACCTACGCCTACAATGAGCAGTTCTTC; CDR3aa: CASGFPGTYAYNEQFF
v_gene: TRBV7-6; d_gene: TRBD2; j_gene: TRBJ2-1; abundance: .; CDR3nt: TGTGCCAGCAGCCCTCTAGCGGGGATTGATGAGCAGTTCTTC; CDR3aa: CASSPLAGIDEQFF
v_gene: TRBV9; d_gene: TRBD1; j_gene: TRBJ2-1; abundance: few; CDR3nt: TGTGCCAGCAGCGTAGCGAGGGGGCCATACAATGAGCAGTTCTTC; CDR3aa: CASSVARGPYNEQFF
v_gene: TRBV20-1; d_gene: TRBD1; j_gene: TRBJ1-4; abundance: many; CDR3nt: TGCAGTGCTAGAGAACGGGACAGAGCTGCAACTAATGAAAAACTGTTTTTT; CDR3aa: CSARERDRAATNEKLFF
v_gene: TRBV6-6; d_gene: TRBD2; j_gene: TRBJ2-7; abundance: many; CDR3nt: TGTGCCAGCAGTTCCGGGAGGGCCACTCCCTACGAGCAGTACTTC; CDR3aa: CASSSGRATPYEQYF
v_gene: TRBV6-1; d_gene: .; j_gene: TRBJ2-3; abundance: many; CDR3nt: TGTGCCAGCCTCTATGACGGCGATACGCAGTATTTT; CDR3aa: CASLYDGDTQYF
v_gene: TRBV12-3/TRBV12-4; d_gene: TRBD1; j_gene: TRBJ1-2; abundance: many; CDR3nt: TGTGCCAGCAGTCCCCCGGGACAGGGTCTAGGCGGCTACACCTTC; CDR3aa: CASSPPGQGLGGYTF
v_gene: TRBV2; d_gene: TRBD2; j_gene: TRBJ2-1; abundance: many; CDR3nt: TGTGCCAGCAGTGAAGCAAGCGGGGGGGCCCGTAATGAGCAGTTCTTC; CDR3aa: CASSEASGGARNEQFF
v_gene: TRBV6-2/TRBV6-3; d_gene: TRBD1; j_gene: TRBJ1-1; abundance: many; CDR3nt: TGTGCCAGCAAATCTGGGGACAGGGGGCAAGTGTCTGAAGCTTTCTTT; CDR3aa: CASKSGDRGQVSEAFF
v_gene: TRBV28; d_gene: TRBD2; j_gene: TRBJ2-3; abundance: many; CDR3nt: TGTGCCAGCAGTCCCCAGCGGGAGGGCACAGATACGCAGTATTTT; CDR3aa: CASSPQREGTDTQYF
v_gene: TRBV6-6; d_gene: .; j_gene: TRBJ2-7; abundance: many; CDR3nt: TGTGCCAGCAGCCGAGGGGGGACAGCATCCTACGAGCAGTACTTC; CDR3aa: CASSRGGTASYEQYF
v_gene: TRBV6-5; d_gene: .; j_gene: TRBJ2-1; abundance: .; CDR3nt: TGTGCCAGCAGTTACCGACTCACAAATGAGCAGTTCTTC; CDR3aa: CASSYRLTNEQFF
v_gene: TRBV5-1; d_gene: .; j_gene: TRBJ1-2; abundance: many; CDR3nt: TGCGCCAGCAGCTTGGCCGGACGGAGCTATGGCTACACCTTC; CDR3aa: CASSLAGRSYGYTF
v_gene: TRBV6-5; d_gene: .; j_gene: TRBJ2-5; abundance: many; CDR3nt: TGTGCCAGCAGTTCCACGGTGGGATTGCAAGAGACCCAGTACTTC; CDR3aa: CASSSTVGLQETQYF
v_gene: TRBV20-1; d_gene: .; j_gene: TRBJ1-6; abundance: many; CDR3nt: TGCAGTGCCACAACAGGGCGGAATTCACCCCTCCACTTT; CDR3aa: CSATTGRNSPLHF
v_gene: TRBV19; d_gene: TRBD1; j_gene: TRBJ2-7; abundance: many; CDR3nt: TGTGCCAGTAGTTCCAGACAGGGTACAGCCTACGAGCAGTACTTC; CDR3aa: CASSSRQGTAYEQYF
v_gene: TRBV7-2; d_gene: TRBD1; j_gene: TRBJ2-3; abundance: many; CDR3nt: TGTGCCAGCAGCGCAGGGGGCACGGGTGCAGATACGCAGTATTTT; CDR3aa: CASSAGGTGADTQYF
v_gene: TRBV2; d_gene: .; j_gene: TRBJ2-3; abundance: many; CDR3nt: TGTGCCAGCAGTGAGAGTAGCGGCTTCACAGATACGCAGTATTTT; CDR3aa: CASSESSGFTDTQYF
v_gene: TRBV7-9; d_gene: TRBD2; j_gene: TRBJ2-3; abundance: many; CDR3nt: TGTGCCAGCAGCTTGCCACTAGCGGTACTGGATACGCAGTATTTT; CDR3aa: CASSLPLAVLDTQYF
v_gene: TRBV7-9; d_gene: .; j_gene: TRBJ1-4; abundance: .; CDR3nt: TGTGCCAGCAGCGAGGGACGGGAGCTATTTTTT; CDR3aa: CASSEGRELFF
v_gene: TRBV11-2; d_gene: .; j_gene: TRBJ1-1; abundance: few; CDR3nt: TGTGCCAGCAGCTCAAGGGGGGAGGAAGCTTTCTTT; CDR3aa: CASSSRGEEAFF
v_gene: TRBV12-3/TRBV12-4; d_gene: .; j_gene: TRBJ2-1; abundance: many; CDR3nt: TGTGCCAGCAGTTTAGCCCCCAACCCCAATGAGCAGTTCTTC; CDR3aa: CASSLAPNPNEQFF
v_gene: TRBV2; d_gene: TRBD1; j_gene: TRBJ1-1; abundance: few; CDR3nt: TGTGCCAGCATATCGGACAGGGGGAAGACTGAAGCTTTCTTT; CDR3aa: CASISDRGKTEAFF
v_gene: TRBV10-3; d_gene: .; j_gene: TRBJ1-1; abundance: .; CDR3nt: TGTGCCATCAGTGAGGTGGGGGGAAACACTGAAGCTTTCTTT; CDR3aa: CAISEVGGNTEAFF
v_gene: TRBV28; d_gene: .; j_gene: TRBJ2-7; abundance: few; CDR3nt: TGTGCCAGCAGTTTTAATTTTTTGGAGCAGTACTTC; CDR3aa: CASSFNFLEQYF
v_gene: TRBV3-1; d_gene: .; j_gene: TRBJ1-1; abundance: many; CDR3nt: TGTGCCAGCAGCCGGTCCCAAAGAAACACTGAAGCTTTCTTT; CDR3aa: CASSRSQRNTEAFF
v_gene: TRBV7-8; d_gene: TRBD2; j_gene: TRBJ2-3; abundance: many; CDR3nt: TGTGCCAGCACCAAAATCCGGGAGGGGTCAGATACGCAGTATTTT; CDR3aa: CASTKIREGSDTQYF
v_gene: TRBV21-1; d_gene: .; j_gene: TRBJ2-4; abundance: few; CDR3nt: TGTGCCACTCAGAGGTGGACAGACCCTAGGAGGGCCAAAAACATTCAGTACTTC; CDR3aa: CATQRWTDPRRAKNIQYF
v_gene: TRBV10-3; d_gene: .; j_gene: TRBJ1-4; abundance: many; CDR3nt: TGTGCCATCAGCGGGACGGCTAATGAAAAACTGTTTTTT; CDR3aa: CAISGTANEKLFF
v_gene: TRBV29-1; d_gene: .; j_gene: TRBJ2-1; abundance: many; CDR3nt: TGCAGCGTTGTAAGCGGTAAATACAATGAGCAGTTCTTC; CDR3aa: CSVVSGKYNEQFF
v_gene: TRBV6-5; d_gene: TRBD2; j_gene: TRBJ2-3; abundance: .; CDR3nt: TGTGCCAGCCGGGCTAGCGGGAGACCGGATACGCAGTATTTT; CDR3aa: CASRASGRPDTQYF
v_gene: TRBV29-1; d_gene: .; j_gene: TRBJ2-6; abundance: many; CDR3nt: TGCAGCGTTGAAGCACATCACTCTGGGGCCAACGTCCTGACTTTC; CDR3aa: CSVEAHHSGANVLTF
v_gene: TRBV5-1; d_gene: .; j_gene: TRBJ1-1; abundance: many; CDR3nt: TGCGCCAGCAGCTCAGACAGAGTTTTTGAAGCTTTCTTT; CDR3aa: CASSSDRVFEAFF
v_gene: TRBV20-1; d_gene: .; j_gene: TRBJ2-3; abundance: few; CDR3nt: TGCAGTGCTAGGGTGGGCCCAGTCACAGATACGCAGTATTTT; CDR3aa: CSARVGPVTDTQYF
v_gene: TRBV20-1; d_gene: TRBD2; j_gene: TRBJ2-3; abundance: many; CDR3nt: TGCAGTGCTTCCAGGACTAGCGGAGGAGGGGGAGATACGCAGTATTTT; CDR3aa: CSASRTSGGGGDTQYF
v_gene: TRBV12-3/TRBV12-4; d_gene: .; j_gene: TRBJ2-1; abundance: many; CDR3nt: TGTGCCAGCAGTTCGAGGACCCATAGCTCCTACAATGAGCAGTTCTTC; CDR3aa: CASSSRTHSSYNEQFF
v_gene: TRBV29-1; d_gene: TRBD2; j_gene: TRBJ2-7; abundance: few; CDR3nt: TGCAGCGTTGAAAGCGGGGACTACGAGCAGTACTTC; CDR3aa: CSVESGDYEQYF
v_gene: TRBV20-1; d_gene: TRBD2; j_gene: TRBJ2-4; abundance: few; CDR3nt: TGCAGTGCTAGAGGACTAGCGGGGGGGCCGGAAAACATTCAGTACTTC; CDR3aa: CSARGLAGGPENIQYF
v_gene: TRBV4-3; d_gene: .; j_gene: TRBJ1-6; abundance: many; CDR3nt: TGCGCCAGCAGCCAAGATGCCAACAATTCACCCCTCCACTTT; CDR3aa: CASSQDANNSPLHF